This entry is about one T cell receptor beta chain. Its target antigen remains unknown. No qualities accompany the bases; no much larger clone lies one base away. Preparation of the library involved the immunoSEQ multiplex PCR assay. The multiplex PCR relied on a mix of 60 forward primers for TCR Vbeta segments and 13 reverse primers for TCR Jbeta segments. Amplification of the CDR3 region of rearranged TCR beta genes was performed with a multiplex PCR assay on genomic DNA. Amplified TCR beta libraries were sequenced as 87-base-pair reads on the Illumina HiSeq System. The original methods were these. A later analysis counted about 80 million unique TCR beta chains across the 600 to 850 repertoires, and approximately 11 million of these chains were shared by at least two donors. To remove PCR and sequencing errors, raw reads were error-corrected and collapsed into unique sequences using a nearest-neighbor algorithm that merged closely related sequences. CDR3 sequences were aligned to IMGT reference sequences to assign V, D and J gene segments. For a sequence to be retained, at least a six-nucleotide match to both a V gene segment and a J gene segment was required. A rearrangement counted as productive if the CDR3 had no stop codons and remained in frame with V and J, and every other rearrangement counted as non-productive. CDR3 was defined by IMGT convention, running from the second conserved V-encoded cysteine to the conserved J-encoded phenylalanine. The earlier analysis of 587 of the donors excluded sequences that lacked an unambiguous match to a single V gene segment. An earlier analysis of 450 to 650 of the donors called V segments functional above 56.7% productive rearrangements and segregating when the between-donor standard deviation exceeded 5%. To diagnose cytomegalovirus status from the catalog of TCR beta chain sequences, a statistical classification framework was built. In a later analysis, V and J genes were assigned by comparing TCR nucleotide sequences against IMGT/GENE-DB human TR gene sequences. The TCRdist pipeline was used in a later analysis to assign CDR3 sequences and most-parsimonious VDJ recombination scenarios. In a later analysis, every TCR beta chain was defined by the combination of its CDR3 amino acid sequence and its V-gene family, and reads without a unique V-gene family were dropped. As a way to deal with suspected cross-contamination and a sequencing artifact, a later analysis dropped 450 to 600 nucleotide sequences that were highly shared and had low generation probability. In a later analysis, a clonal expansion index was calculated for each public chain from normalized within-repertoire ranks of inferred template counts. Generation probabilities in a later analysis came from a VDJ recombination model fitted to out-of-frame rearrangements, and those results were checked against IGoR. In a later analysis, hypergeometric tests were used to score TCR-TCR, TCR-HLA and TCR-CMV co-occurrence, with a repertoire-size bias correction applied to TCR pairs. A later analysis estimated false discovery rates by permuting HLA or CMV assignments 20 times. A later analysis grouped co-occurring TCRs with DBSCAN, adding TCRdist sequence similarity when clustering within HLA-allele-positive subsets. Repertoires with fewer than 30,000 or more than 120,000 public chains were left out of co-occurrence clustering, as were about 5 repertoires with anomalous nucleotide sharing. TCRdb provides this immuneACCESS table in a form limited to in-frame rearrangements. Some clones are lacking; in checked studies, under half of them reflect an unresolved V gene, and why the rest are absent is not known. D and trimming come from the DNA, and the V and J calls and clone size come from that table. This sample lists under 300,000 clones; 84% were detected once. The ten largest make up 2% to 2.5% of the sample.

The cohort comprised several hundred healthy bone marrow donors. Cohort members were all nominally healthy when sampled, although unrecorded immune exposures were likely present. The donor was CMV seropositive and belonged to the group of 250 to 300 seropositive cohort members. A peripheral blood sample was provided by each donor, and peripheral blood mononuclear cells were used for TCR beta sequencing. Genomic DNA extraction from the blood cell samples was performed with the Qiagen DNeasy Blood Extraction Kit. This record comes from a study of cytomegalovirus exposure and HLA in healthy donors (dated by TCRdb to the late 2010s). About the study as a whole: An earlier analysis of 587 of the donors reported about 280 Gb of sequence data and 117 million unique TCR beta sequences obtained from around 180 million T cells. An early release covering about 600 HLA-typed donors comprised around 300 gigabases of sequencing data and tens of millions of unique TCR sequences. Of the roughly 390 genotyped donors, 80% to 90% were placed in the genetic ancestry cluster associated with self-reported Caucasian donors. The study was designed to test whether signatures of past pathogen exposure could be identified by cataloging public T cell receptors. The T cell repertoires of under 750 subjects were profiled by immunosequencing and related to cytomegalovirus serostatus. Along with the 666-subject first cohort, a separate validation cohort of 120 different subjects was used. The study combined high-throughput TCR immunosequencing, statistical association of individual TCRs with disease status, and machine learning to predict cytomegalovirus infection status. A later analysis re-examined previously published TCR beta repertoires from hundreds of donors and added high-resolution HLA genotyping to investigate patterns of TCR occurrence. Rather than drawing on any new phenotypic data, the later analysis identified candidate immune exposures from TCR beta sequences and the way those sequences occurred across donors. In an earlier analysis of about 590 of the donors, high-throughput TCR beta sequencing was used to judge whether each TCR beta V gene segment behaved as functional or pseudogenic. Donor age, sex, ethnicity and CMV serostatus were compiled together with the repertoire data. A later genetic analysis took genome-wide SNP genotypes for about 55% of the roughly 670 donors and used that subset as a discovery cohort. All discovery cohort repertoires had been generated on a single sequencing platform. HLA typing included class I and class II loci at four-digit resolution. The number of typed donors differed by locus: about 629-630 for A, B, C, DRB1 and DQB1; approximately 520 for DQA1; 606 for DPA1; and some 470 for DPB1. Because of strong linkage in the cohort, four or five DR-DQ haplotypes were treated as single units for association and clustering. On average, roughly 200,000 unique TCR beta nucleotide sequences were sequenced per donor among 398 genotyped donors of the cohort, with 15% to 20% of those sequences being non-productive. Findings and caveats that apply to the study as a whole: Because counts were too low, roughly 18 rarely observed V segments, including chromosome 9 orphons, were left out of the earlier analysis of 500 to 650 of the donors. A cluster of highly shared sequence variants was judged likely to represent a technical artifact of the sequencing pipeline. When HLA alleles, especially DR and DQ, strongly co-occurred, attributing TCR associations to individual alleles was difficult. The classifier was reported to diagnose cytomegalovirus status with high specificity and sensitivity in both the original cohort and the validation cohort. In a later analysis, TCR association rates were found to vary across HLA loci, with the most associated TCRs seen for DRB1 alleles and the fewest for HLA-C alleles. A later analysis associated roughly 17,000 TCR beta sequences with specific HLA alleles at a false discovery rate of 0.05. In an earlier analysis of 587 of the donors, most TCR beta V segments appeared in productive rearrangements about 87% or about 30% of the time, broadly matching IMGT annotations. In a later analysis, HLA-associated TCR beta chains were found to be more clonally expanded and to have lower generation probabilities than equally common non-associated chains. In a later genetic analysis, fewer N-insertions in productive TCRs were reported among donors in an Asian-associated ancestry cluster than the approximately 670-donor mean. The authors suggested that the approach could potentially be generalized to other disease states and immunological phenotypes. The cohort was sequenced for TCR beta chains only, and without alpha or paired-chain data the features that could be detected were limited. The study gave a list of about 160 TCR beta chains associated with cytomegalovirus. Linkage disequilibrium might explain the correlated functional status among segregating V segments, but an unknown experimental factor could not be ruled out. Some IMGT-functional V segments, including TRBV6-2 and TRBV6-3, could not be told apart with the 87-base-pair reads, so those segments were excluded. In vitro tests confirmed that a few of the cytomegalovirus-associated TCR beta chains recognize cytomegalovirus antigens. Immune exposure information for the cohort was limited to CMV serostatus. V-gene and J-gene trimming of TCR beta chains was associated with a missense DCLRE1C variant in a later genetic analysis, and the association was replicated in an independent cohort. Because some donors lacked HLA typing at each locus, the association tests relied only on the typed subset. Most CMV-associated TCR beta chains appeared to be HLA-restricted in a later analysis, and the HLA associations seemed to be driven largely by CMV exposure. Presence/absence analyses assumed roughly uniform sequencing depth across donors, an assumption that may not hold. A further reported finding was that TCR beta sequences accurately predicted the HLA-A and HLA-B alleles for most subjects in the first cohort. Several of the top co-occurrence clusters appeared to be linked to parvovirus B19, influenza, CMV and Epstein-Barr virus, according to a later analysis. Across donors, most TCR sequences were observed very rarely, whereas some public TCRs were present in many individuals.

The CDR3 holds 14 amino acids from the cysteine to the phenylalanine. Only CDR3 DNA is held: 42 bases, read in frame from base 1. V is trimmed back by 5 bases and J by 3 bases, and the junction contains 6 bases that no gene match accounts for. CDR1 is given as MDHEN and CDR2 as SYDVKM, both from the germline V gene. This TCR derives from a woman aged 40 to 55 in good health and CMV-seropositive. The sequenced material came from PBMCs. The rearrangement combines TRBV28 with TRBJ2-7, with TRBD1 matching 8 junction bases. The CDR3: CASSRTGISYEQYF. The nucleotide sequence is TGTGCCAGCAGTCGGACAGGGATTAGCTACGAGCAGTACTTC.